This TCR beta chain was recorded in a study of cytomegalovirus exposure and HLA in healthy donors. Study-level findings and limits: Three chains linked to CMV were shown in vitro to be specific for CMV antigens.

Between the trimmed V and J ends, which lost 1 base and 6 bases, there was a span of 10 bases. CDR1 is MNHNY and CDR2 is SVGAGI in the germline V gene (reference sequence). The CDR3 runs to 15 residues. A roughly 120-subject validation cohort, separate from the approximately 670-subject first cohort, supplied the donors. The repertoire was sequenced with immunoSEQ multiplex PCR; TCRdb's copy has only in-frame clones and lacks some. The sample carries roughly 120,000 clones, 94% recorded once. As regards this clone: The antigen is unknown.

The material sequenced was PBMCs. The rearrangement links TRBV6-6 to TRBJ1-6, with D tentatively TRBD1 (6 bases). The source is a woman younger than 30 in good health and CMV-seronegative. The CDR3 loop is CASSYWTVLNSPLHF. The CDR3 DNA sequence: TGTGCCAGCAGTTACTGGACAGTGCTTAATTCACCCCTCCACTTT.